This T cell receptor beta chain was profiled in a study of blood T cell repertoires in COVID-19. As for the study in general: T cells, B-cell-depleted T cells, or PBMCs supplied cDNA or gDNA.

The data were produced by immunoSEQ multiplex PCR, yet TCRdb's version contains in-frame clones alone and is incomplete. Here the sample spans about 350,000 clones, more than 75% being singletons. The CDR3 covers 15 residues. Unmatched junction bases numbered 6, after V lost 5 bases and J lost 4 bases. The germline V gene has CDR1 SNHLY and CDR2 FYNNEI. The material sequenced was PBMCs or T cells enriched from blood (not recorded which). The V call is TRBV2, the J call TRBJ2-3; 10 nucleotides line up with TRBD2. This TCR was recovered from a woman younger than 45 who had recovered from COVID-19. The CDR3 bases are TGTGCCAGCAGTAGGTGGCTAGCGGGGGCAGATACGCAGTATTTT. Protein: CASSRWLAGADTQYF.